This TCR beta chain appears in the sequencing data of a study of neoadjuvant anti-PD-1 for oral cavity cancer. About the study: Nivolumab at 3 mg/kg was mostly given biweekly, three to four doses, pre-surgery. Non-progressing patients received a fourth nivolumab dose near day 43, then surgery on days 50-56. General study findings and limits: Higher pretreatment blood Treg/Th17 ratios correlated with higher pretreatment blood and lower post-treatment tumor TCRbeta clonality. With a few patients per group, TCR findings need larger cohorts.

Germline V gene data show CDR1 as SEHNR and CDR2 as FQNEAQ (reference sequence). The CDR3 length is 14 residues. With V trimmed by 5 bases and J by 8 bases, 7 bases remained unmatched. The repertoire was sequenced with immunoSEQ multiplex PCR; TCRdb's copy has only in-frame clones and lacks some. The sample shows about 14,000 clones, roughly 70% of them seen only once. Worth noting for this clone: Its matching antigen is unknown.

Time point of the sample: after neoadjuvant nivolumab, at surgical resection. This rearrangement joins TRBV7-9 to TRBJ1-4; TRBD1 aligns across 8 bases. The sequence was collected from a person aged 35-80 years with oral cavity squamous cell carcinoma. The material sequenced was PBMCs, taken after nivolumab (anti-PD-1) treatment. This CDR3 reads CASSARGLGEKLFF. The CDR3 DNA reads as TGTGCCAGCAGCGCCAGGGGGCTTGGGGAAAAACTGTTTTTT.